Listed here are 15 T cell receptor beta chains from one sample, sequenced in a study of identical twins. MiXCR was run by TCRdb on the 5' RACE reads, yielding one entry per CDR3 protein. The data hold about 570,000 distinct CDR3 sequences, with around a tenth observed a single time. Separately, the same data were catalogued under a study of yellow fever vaccine responses in identical twins.

The sequenced sample was PBMCs. The receptors originated from a woman between 18 and 29 years old in good health.

This clonotype was seen only a few times. The chain uses TRBV4-2 and TRBJ1-2, with 7 bases aligning to TRBD1. The germline V gene has CDR1 LGHNA and CDR2 YNFKEQ. The CDR3 has 15 residues. V lost 4 bases, J lost 2 bases, and 7 bases stayed unmatched. CDR3 sequence (DNA): TGTGCCAGCAGCCCGGACCGACAGGGAAACTATGGCTACACCTTC. As protein: CASSPDRQGNYGYTF.

The chain joins TRBV7-9 to TRBJ2-2, with 9 bases identical to TRBD2. The CDR3 contains 15 residues. V gave up 6 bases and J gave up 5 bases; unmatched junction bases: 7. Germline values: CDR1 SEHNR, CDR2 FQNEAQ (reference sequence). CDR3 nucleotides: TGTGCCAGCAGGTTTAGCGGGAGCGGAACCGGGGAGCTGTTTTTT. It translates to CASRFSGSGTGELFF.

This clonotype was counted many times. The rearrangement links TRBV28 to TRBJ2-6; 8 bases are a match to TRBD2. The germline gives CDR1 MDHEN, CDR2 SYDVKM. The V gene end was trimmed by 10 bases and the J gene end by 0 bases; junction bases not matched to a gene: 5. This CDR3 has 15 amino acids. In DNA, the CDR3 is TGTGCCACACAGGCGGGGGGCTCTGGGGCCAACGTCCTGACTTTC. This translates into CATQAGGSGANVLTF.

This clonotype was seen ten or more times. Here the CDR3 DNA reads TGTGCCATCAGTACGGGGCGGGAGACCCAGTACTTC. Protein: CAISTGRETQYF. V gene TRBV10-3 combines with J gene TRBJ2-5; the D gene could be TRBD1 or TRBD2 (5 bases each). This CDR3 has 12 residues. The germline V gene encodes CDR1 ENHRY and CDR2 SYGVKD. V was shortened by 5 bases and J by 5 bases, with 9 bases between the two germline ends.

This clonotype was seen repeatedly, ten times or more. The CDR3 DNA is TGCAGTGCAAACGACAGGGGTTTGGGCAATGAGCAGTTCTTC. It translates to CSANDRGLGNEQFF. This chain joins TRBV20-1 and TRBJ2-1; 8 nucleotides align to TRBD1. Trimming removed 6 bases from V and 6 bases from J; junction bases left unmatched: 10. The CDR3 sequence is 14 residues long. Looked up from germline, CDR1 is DFQATT and CDR2 is SNEGSKA (reference sequence).

This clonotype was recorded at least ten times. CDR3 in amino acids: CASSLPVNGPQHF. CDR3 DNA sequence: TGTGCCAGCAGTTTGCCGGTGAATGGGCCCCAGCATTTT. This sequence joins TRBV28 and TRBJ1-5; D not resolved. The V end was cut by 3 bases, the J end by 9 bases, with 12 bases between. CDR3 size: 13 residues. CDR1 and CDR2 from the germline V gene are MDHEN and SYDVKM.

This clonotype was found many times. The CDR3 nucleotides read TGTGCTAGTGGTTTTTTCCTAGCGGGACGCGACACCGGGGAGCTGTTTTTT. As protein: CASGFFLAGRDTGELFF. The chain couples TRBV12-5 to TRBJ2-2; TRBD2 agrees at 9 bases. CDR3 length: 17 amino acids. V was clipped by 3 bases and J by 3 bases; unmatched bases: 8. Per germline, CDR1 LGHNT and CDR2 FRNRAP.

On this clonotype: This may arise from a read error, as a much more abundant clone is one base away. The chain combines TRBV4-2 with TRBJ2-7; the D is unclear. Trimming removed 4 bases from V and 2 bases from J, with 9 bases in between. Germline loops: CDR1 LGHNA, CDR2 YNFKEQ. There are 13 residues in the CDR3. The CDR3 is CASSPWSPYEQYF. In nucleotides, the CDR3 is TGTGCCAGCAGCCCCTGGTCCCCCTACGAGCAGTACTTC.

V and J are TRBV29-1 and TRBJ2-7; D may match TRBD1 or TRBD2 (5 bases each). The CDR3 is 15 amino acids. The germline V and J ends were trimmed by 4 bases and 3 bases, with 19 bases remaining between them. Germline V gene lookup returns CDR1 SQVTM and CDR2 ANQGSEA. In DNA, the CDR3 is TGCAGCGTTGTAAGGCCCGGGGCCCCCTTCTACGAGCAGTACTTC. Amino acid sequence: CSVVRPGAPFYEQYF.

This clonotype was detected only a few times. The CDR3 region is CASSTNLAKNIQYF. The CDR3 coding sequence is TGTGCCAGCAGCACAAATCTAGCCAAAAACATTCAGTACTTC. V and J are TRBV9 and TRBJ2-4; D remains unclear. Germline lookup yields CDR1 SGDLS and CDR2 YYNGEE. The CDR3 consists of 14 residues. Deletions cut 4 bases from V and 0 bases from J, with 8 bases between.

In this sample, this clonotype turned up many times. The chain uses TRBV29-1 and TRBJ2-1, with 9 nucleotides matching TRBD1. CDR3 length: 13 residues. CDR1 SQVTM and CDR2 ANQGSEA come from the germline V gene. J was trimmed by 6 bases and V by 6 bases; bases with no gene match: 6. The CDR3 spells CSVSRQGVNEQFF. The CDR3, as DNA: TGCAGCGTGTCTCGACAGGGGGTCAATGAGCAGTTCTTC.

This clonotype was seen ten or more times. DNA for the CDR3: TGCAGTGCCAATCAGGGGCAAAGCGGGGAGCTGTTTTTT. Protein product: CSANQGQSGELFF. The chain is built from TRBV20-1 and TRBJ2-2, with D possibly TRBD1 on 6 matching bases. Between the trimmed V and J ends, which lost 6 bases and 7 bases, there was a span of 15 bases. There are 13 residues in the CDR3. Germline assignment: CDR1 DFQATT and CDR2 SNEGSKA (reference sequence).

The CDR3 nucleotides are TGTGCCAGCAAACTGACAGCGAACACCGGGGAGCTGTTTTTT. Translating gives CASKLTANTGELFF. The chain couples TRBV19 to TRBJ2-2, with D possibly matching TRBD1 (5 bases). The CDR3 spans 14 residues. Per the germline V gene, CDR1 is LNHDA and CDR2 is SQIVND (reference sequence). V was cut by 9 bases and J by 0 bases, with 11 bases left in between.

At least ten counts were recorded for this clonotype. V and J are TRBV5-1 and TRBJ2-2, with no clear D. Germline V gives CDR1 SGHRS, CDR2 YFSETQ. This CDR3 has 15 residues. The V end was cut by 4 bases, the J end by 3 bases, with 13 bases between. CDR3 coding DNA: TGCGCCAGCAGCCCGTGGTCTATCGACACCGGGGAGCTGTTTTTT. Translating it yields CASSPWSIDTGELFF.

This clonotype has only a few counts. The V gene is TRBV5-1, the J gene TRBJ2-5; D assignment may be TRBD1 or TRBD2 (5 bases each). CDR3 length equals 15 residues. Germline-derived CDR1 and CDR2 are SGHRS and YFSETQ. With 9 bases removed from V and 2 bases from J, the gap between germline ends came to 20 bases. The CDR3 sequence is CAIPGANRPQETQYF. The CDR3 nucleotides read TGCGCCATCCCCGGGGCAAACAGACCTCAAGAGACCCAGTACTTC.